This T cell receptor (beta chain) was obtained from a study of blood T cell repertoires in COVID-19. Study context: Acute-phase and convalescent COVID-19 samples originated in the United States, Italy and Spain. From T cells, B-cell-depleted T cells, or PBMCs came the material, which was cDNA or gDNA.

In the original analysis: Researchers report that nucleated cell counts were estimated from reference gene primer amplification. TCRdb's table, derived via immunoSEQ multiplex PCR, lists solely in-frame clones and lacks some. V and J calls and clone size are as listed in that table; D and trimming were resolved from the DNA. The table has approximately 190,000 clones, 80% seen once. The CDR3 sequence is 17 residues long. CDR1 is SGDLS and CDR2 is YYNGEE in the germline V gene. The J segment lost 3 bases and the V segment lost 0 bases, leaving 7 bases of the junction unmatched. The chain uses TRBV9 and TRBJ2-3, with 10 bases identical to TRBD2. The TCR originated in a man in his 60s with acute or convalescent COVID-19. Sequencing was performed on peripheral blood. The CDR3 protein is CASSVDNSGRTTDTQYF. CDR3 coding DNA: TGTGCCAGCAGCGTAGACAATAGCGGGAGGACGACAGATACGCAGTATTTT.